This T cell receptor beta chain was retrieved from a study of shared clonotypes between healthy human individuals. Findings of the study overall: Generation probabilities of non-shared clonotypes were lower (relative to those shared by all four donors).

V was pared by 4 bases and J by 5 bases, with 5 bases of the junction left unmatched. Germline CDR1 is MNHEY and CDR2 is SVGAGI. This CDR3 is 15 amino acids long. As concerns this clone: The antigen remains undetermined.

The protocol was immunoSEQ multiplex PCR, while the TCRdb copy is restricted to in-frame clones and leaves out a portion. The sample includes some 2,000,000 clones, more than 90% of them seen just once. Sequenced sample: naive CD4+ T cells sorted from blood. Subset noted: CD45RA+ positively selected. The V call is TRBV6-5, the J call TRBJ1-4; 9 nucleotides align to TRBD1. The TCR was taken from a man between 18 and 29 years old in good health. CDR3 DNA sequence: TGTGCCAGCAGTTCCTCGGGACAGGGAAATGAAAAACTGTTTTTT. This gives the protein CASSSSGQGNEKLFF.